This T cell receptor beta chain was found in a study of regulatory and conventional T cells in RAG deficiency. This clone was detected only once. Its target is not known. Study-wide results and caveats: RAG-deficient patients showed markedly lower Shannon entropy and higher Simpson indices than control T-cell subsets. Omenn CD25-high CD127-low cells may be activated cells, not true Tregs. In Omenn syndrome, Treg and Tconv repertoires overlapped >75%. Treg unique TCR beta sequences were approximately 96-fold fewer in Omenn syndrome and CID/AS patients than controls.

Germline loops: CDR1 LNHDA, CDR2 SQIVND (reference sequence). With 5 bases removed from V and 5 bases from J, the gap between germline ends came to 18 bases. This CDR3 has 15 amino acids. This table comes from immunoSEQ multiplex PCR, and its TCRdb copy is limited to in-frame clones, with some not included. The sample lists tens of thousands of clones, approximately 89% occurring once. These data also formed part of another study, on regulatory T cells. Per that study: The primer mix had 52 TRBV and 13 TRBJ primers.

The sequenced sample was CD8+ T cells sorted from blood. The source of this sequence is a human donor in good health. This chain joins TRBV19 and TRBJ2-5; weak D call: TRBD2 (6 bases). The CDR3 coding sequence is TGTGCCAGTAGTTCGTGGCCAGGGAGGACGGAGACCCAGTACTTC. Protein product: CASSSWPGRTETQYF.